This T cell receptor (beta chain) was sequenced during a study of shared clonotypes between healthy human individuals (dated by TCRdb to 2020 to 2022). At the level of the whole study: The cohort comprised two women and a few men aged 18 to 49 years. Between about 0.8 and 9.5 billion PBMCs per donor were obtained by leukapheresis. Different laboratories and diverse techniques were used to prepare libraries and sequence TCR repertoires, to increase sequencing depth and limit assay-specific biases. For each donor, CD4 naive and CD4 memory were each given three plates, CD8 naive was given two plates, and CD8 memory was given one plate. The study deeply sequenced blood TCR repertoires of five healthy adults to estimate repertoire size and the extent of clonotype sharing between individuals.

For the CD8 naive samples, CD45RO-negative cells were positively selected for CCR7, yielding a CD45RA+CCR7+ population from which TemRA cells were excluded. Healthy HIV-negative adults with no recently reported acute infections or vaccinations were included as donors. All donors were Caucasian adults living in Nashville, Tennessee, USA. Blood was collected by leukapheresis, and PBMCs were isolated by Ficoll-Histopaque density gradient centrifugation and then cryopreserved in liquid nitrogen vapor phase. Purity and quantity of every magnetically sorted T cell population were checked by analytical flow cytometry. From each sorted fraction, genomic DNA was isolated and quantified by UV absorbance on a Nanodrop 2000c. The study at large found these results: Estimated clonotype richness was generally larger for naive than for memory subsets. Only blood was sampled, and tissue TCR repertoires likely differ from those in blood. Clonotypes shared by all four sorted-subset donors showed higher generation probabilities than non-shared clonotypes. About 5% of naive CD4, 3.5% of naive CD8, around 2.3% of memory CD4, and over 0.35% of memory CD8 clonotypes were shared across a few donors. Even with the large sequencing depth, rarefaction of the sorted-subset datasets indicated that sequencing was incomplete. Pairwise subsampling indicated that sequencing depth was expected to affect the degree of clonotype sharing among donors. Because the study included only a small number of donors, the genetic and exposure-history diversity represented was limited.

Note on this clone: Its cognate antigen has yet to be identified. One base away there is no much larger clone; base qualities are not given.

Using the deep immunoSEQ assay, multiplex PCR amplified TCR CDR3 regions from genomic DNA. Extracted genomic DNA from each cell subset was spread evenly across all wells of several immunoSEQ 96-well plates, with each plate serving as a replicate. For sorted subsets, each replicate PCR was loaded with about 200 ng genomic DNA, equivalent to some 27,000 T cell genomes. Purified libraries were quantified with a Qubit 3.0 fluorometer, sized on a Bioanalyzer 2100, and re-quantified with the KAPA Library Quantification kit. Each immunoSEQ 96-well plate was sequenced on its own single-read 150-cycle Illumina NextSeq 550 flow cell. The study's own analysis went as follows. Because only junctional sequences without quality scores were contained in the immunoSEQ output, filtering matching that applied to full-length reads could not be performed. To assign V/J genes and CDR3, sequences were annotated using PyIR, a Python wrapper for IgBLAST v1.9, with IMGT germline references. Reads were filtered out if the reads had weak V/J assignments (E-value above 1e-6), no CDR3, stop codons, out-of-frame junctions, or ambiguous translated residues. V3J clonotypes were defined as sequences sharing the same inferred V gene, J gene, and CDR3 amino acid sequence. The percentage overlap between two repertoires was calculated by dividing the number of shared unique clonotypes by the size of the smaller repertoire. Three approaches were used to assess repertoire richness: RTK rarefaction, the Chao1 estimator, and Recon v2.1 estimates of unobserved clonotypes. OLGA was used to compute generation probabilities for all TCRbeta clonotypes that the gDNA method yielded from a few donors. Here the immuneACCESS table is served through TCRdb, limited to in-frame sequences with V and J called. Missing clones are a known gap in these copies; in checked studies unresolved V genes cover under half, and the rest lacks a known reason. That table supplies the V and J calls and clone size; D and trimming were determined from the DNA. The sample yields some 2.1 million clones; about 95% were counted once. In total, the top ten clones hold 0.9% to 1.4% of the sample.

Trimming at the junction amounts to 5 bases on V and 2 bases on J, and the germline ends lie 13 bases apart. The CDR3, cysteine through phenylalanine, is 15 amino acids long. CDR3 DNA only is kept here, 45 bases in frame from base 1. Taken from the germline V gene (reference sequence), the CDR1 and CDR2 loops are MNHNY and SVGAGI. Here the chain combines TRBV6-6 and TRBJ1-5; TRBD1 might be the D gene, on 5 matching bases. Sequenced: naive CD8+ T cells sorted from blood. The cell subset or site label of this sample denotes: CD45RA+CCR7+. The clonotype originates from a man aged 18 to 29 in good health. DNA sequence: TGTGCCAGCAGTCCCACAGGTTGGGGCAATCAGCCCCAGCATTTT. Protein translation: CASSPTGWGNQPQHF.